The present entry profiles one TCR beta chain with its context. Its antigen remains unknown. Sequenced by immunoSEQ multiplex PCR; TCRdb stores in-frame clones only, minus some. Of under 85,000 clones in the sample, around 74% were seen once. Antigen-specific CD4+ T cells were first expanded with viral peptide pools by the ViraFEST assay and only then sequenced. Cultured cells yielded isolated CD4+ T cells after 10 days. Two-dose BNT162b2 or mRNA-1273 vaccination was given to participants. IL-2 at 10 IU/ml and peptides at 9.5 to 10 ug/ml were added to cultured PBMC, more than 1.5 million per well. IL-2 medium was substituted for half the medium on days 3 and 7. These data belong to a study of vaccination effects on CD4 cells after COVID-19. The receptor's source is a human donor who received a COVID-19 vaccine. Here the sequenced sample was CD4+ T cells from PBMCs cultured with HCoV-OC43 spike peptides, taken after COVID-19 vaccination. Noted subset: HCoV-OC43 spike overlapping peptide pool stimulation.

Written as DNA, the CDR3 is TGCGCCAGCAGCTTTTTAGCGGGGACTAGCACAGATACGCAGTATTTT. Its protein is CASSFLAGTSTDTQYF. The J gene is TRBJ2-3, the V gene TRBV5-1; 8 bases fit TRBD2. CDR1 SGHRS and CDR2 YFSETQ come from the germline V gene. V was clipped by 2 bases and J by 0 bases; unmatched bases: 5. The CDR3 is 16 residues long.